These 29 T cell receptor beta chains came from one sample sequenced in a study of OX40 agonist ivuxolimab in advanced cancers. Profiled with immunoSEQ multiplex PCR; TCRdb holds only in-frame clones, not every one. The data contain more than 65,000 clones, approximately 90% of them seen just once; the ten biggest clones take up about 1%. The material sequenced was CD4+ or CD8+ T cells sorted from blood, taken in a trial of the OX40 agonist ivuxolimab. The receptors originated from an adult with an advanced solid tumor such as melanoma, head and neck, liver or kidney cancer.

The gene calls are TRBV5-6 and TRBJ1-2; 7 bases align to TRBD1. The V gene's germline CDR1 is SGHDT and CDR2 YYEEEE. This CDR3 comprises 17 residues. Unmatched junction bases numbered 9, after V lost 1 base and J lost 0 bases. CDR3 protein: CASSLITGDYSNYGYTF. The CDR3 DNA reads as TGTGCCAGCAGCTTGATCACAGGGGACTACTCTAACTATGGCTACACCTTC. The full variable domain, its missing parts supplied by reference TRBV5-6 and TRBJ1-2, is DAGVTQSPTHLIKTRGQQVTLRCSPKSGHDTVSWYQQALGQGPQFIFQYYEEEERQRGNFPDRFSGHQFPNYSSELNVNALLLGDSALYLCASSLITGDYSNYGYTFGSGTRLTVV.

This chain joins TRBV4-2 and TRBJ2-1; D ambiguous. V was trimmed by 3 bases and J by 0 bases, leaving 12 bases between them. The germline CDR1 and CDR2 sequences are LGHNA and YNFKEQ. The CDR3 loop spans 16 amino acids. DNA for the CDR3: TGTGCCAGCAGCCACCAAGCGCCTAGCTCCTACAATGAGCAGTTCTTC. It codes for CASSHQAPSSYNEQFF.

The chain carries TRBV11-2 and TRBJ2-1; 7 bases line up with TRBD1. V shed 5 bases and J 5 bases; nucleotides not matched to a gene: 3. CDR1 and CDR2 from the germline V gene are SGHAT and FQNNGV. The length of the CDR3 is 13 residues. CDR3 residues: CASSPGQNNEQFF. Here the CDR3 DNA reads TGTGCCAGCAGCCCGGGACAGAACAATGAGCAGTTCTTC.

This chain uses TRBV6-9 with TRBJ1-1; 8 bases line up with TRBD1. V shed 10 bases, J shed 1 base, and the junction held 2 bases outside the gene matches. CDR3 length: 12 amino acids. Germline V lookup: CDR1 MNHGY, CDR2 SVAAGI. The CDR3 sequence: CATGQGNTEAFF. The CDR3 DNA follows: TGTGCCACTGGACAGGGGAACACTGAAGCTTTCTTT.

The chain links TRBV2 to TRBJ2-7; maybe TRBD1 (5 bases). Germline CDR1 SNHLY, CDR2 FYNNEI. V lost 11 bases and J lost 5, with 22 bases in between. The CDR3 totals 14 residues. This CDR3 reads CAPQRRPVGHEQYF. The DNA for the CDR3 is TGTGCCCCCCAACGAAGACCGGTGGGGCACGAGCAGTACTTC.

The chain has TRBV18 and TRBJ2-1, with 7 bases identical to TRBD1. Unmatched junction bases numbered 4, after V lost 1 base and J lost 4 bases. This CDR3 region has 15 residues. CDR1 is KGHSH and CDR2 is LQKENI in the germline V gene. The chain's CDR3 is CASSPQGARYNEQFF. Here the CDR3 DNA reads TGTGCCAGCTCACCACAGGGGGCGAGGTACAATGAGCAGTTCTTC.

As DNA, the CDR3 is TGTGCCAGCAGTGCTGTTTATCCGGGACAGGGCACCACCATATATTTT. It translates to CASSAVYPGQGTTIYF. This rearrangement joins TRBV2 to TRBJ1-3; 9 bases agree with TRBD1. The CDR3 is made up of 16 amino acids. Germline V gene sequence: CDR1 SNHLY, CDR2 FYNNEI. J gave up 9 bases and V 4 bases, and 13 bases lay outside the gene matches.

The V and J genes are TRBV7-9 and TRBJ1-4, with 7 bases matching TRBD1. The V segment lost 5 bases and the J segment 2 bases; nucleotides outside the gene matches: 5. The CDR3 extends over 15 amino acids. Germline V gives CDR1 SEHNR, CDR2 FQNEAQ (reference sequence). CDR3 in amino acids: CASSPDRVTNEKLFF. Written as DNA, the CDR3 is TGTGCCAGCAGCCCAGACAGGGTCACTAATGAAAAACTGTTTTTT.

The DNA of the CDR3 is TGTGCCAGCAGCCGGGACCGGACCGGGGAGCTGTTTTTT. It codes for CASSRDRTGELFF. J is TRBJ2-2 and V is TRBV5-4; D tentatively fits TRBD1 or TRBD2 (5 bases each). The CDR3 consists of 13 residues. Trimming left V 4 bases short and J 5 bases short, with 9 bases between. Germline CDR1 reads SGHNT; CDR2 reads YYREEE (reference sequence).

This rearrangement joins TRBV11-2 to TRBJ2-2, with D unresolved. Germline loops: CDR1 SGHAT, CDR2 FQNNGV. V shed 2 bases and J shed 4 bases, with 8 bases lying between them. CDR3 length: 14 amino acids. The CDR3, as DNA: TGTGCCAGCAGCTTATCGCGGACCACCGGGGAGCTGTTTTTT. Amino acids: CASSLSRTTGELFF.

CDR3 DNA sequence: TGTGCCATCAGTACAGGGGAGACCCAGTACTTC. Amino acid sequence: CAISTGETQYF. The chain joins TRBV10-3 to TRBJ2-5, with a tentative D call TRBD1 (6 bases). Looked up from germline, CDR1 is ENHRY and CDR2 is SYGVKD. This CDR3 is 11 amino acids long. Trimming removed 5 bases at V and 5 bases at J, with 6 bases between.

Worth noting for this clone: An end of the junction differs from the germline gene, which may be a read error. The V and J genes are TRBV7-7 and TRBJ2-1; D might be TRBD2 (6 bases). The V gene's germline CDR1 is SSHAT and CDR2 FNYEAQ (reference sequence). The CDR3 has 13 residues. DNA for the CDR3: TGTGCTAGCAGCTTGGGACTGAACAATGAGCAGTTCTTC. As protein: CASSLGLNNEQFF.

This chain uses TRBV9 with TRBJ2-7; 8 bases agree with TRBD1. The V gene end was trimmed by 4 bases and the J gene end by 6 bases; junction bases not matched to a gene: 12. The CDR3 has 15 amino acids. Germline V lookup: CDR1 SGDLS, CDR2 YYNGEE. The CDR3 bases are TGTGCCAGCAGCCCCTCCGGACAGGGAAGAGGCGAGCAGTACTTC. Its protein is CASSPSGQGRGEQYF.

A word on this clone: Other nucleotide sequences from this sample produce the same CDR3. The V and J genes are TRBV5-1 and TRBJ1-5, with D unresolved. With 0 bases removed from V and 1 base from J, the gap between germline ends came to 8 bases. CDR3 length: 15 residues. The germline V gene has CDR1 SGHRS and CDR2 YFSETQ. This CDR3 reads CASSLAGVSNQPQHF. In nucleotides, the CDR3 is TGCGCCAGCAGCTTGGCCGGGGTCAGCAATCAGCCCCAGCATTTT.

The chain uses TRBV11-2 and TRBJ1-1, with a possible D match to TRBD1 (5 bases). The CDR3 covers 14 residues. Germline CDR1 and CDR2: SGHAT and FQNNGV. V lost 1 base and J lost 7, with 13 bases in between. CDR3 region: CASSLAPGGFEAFF. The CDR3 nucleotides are TGTGCCAGCAGCTTAGCCCCGGGGGGTTTTGAAGCTTTCTTT.

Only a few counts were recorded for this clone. CDR3 nucleotides: TGTGCCAGCAGCCAACCTCCACTTGAGACCCAGTACTTC. Its translation: CASSQPPLETQYF. The chain has TRBV14 and TRBJ2-5; D uncertain. The germline V gene has CDR1 SGHDN and CDR2 FVKESK. There are 13 residues in the CDR3. Between the trimmed V and J ends, which lost 2 bases and 5 bases, there was a span of 9 bases.

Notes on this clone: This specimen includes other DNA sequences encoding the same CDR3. The CDR3 loop reads CASSLGTGRSYEQYF. The CDR3 DNA reads TGCGCCAGCAGCTTGGGGACAGGGAGGTCCTACGAGCAGTACTTC. The chain carries TRBV5-1 and TRBJ2-7; 8 positions agree with TRBD1. Germline V CDR1 and CDR2: SGHRS, YFSETQ. Trimming at V came to 0 bases and at J to 1 base, leaving 3 bases not matched to a gene. The CDR3 spans 15 residues.

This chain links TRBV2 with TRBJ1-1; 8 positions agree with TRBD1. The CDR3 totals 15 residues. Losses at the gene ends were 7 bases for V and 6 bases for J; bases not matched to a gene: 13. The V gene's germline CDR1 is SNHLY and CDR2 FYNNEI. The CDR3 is CASNLDRVGGAEAFF. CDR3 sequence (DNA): TGTGCCAGCAACTTGGACAGGGTGGGGGGAGCTGAAGCTTTCTTT.

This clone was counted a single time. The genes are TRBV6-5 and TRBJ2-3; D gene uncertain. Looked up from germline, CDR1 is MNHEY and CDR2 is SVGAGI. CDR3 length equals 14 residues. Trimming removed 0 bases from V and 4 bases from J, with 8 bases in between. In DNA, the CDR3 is TGTGCCAGCAGTTACTCCGGCCACGCAGATACGCAGTATTTT. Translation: CASSYSGHADTQYF.

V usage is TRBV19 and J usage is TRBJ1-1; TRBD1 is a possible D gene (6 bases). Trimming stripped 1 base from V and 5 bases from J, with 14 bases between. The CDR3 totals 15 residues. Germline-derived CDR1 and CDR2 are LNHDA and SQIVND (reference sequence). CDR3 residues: CASSIGVGGSTEAFF. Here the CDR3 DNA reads TGTGCCAGTAGTATAGGGGTAGGGGGATCAACTGAAGCTTTCTTT.

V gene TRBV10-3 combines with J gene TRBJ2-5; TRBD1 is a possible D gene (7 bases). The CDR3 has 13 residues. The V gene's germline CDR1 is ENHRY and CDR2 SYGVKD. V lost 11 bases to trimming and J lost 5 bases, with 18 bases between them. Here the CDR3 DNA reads TGTGCCGTAAACAGGGGCAGCGGGGAGACCCAGTACTTC. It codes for CAVNRGSGETQYF.

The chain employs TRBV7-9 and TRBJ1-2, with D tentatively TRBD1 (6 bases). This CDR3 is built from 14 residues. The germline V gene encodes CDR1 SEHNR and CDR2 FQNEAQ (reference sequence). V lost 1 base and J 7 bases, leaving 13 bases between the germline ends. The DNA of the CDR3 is TGTGCCAGCAGCTTAGTGGGGACAAGGGGTGGCTACACCTTC. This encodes CASSLVGTRGGYTF.

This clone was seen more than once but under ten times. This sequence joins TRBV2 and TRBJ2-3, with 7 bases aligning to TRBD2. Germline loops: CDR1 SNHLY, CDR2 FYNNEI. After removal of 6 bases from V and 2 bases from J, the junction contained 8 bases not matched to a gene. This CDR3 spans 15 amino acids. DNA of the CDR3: TGTGCCAGCAGCGGACTAGTCCCCCACACAGATACGCAGTATTTT. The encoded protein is CASSGLVPHTDTQYF.

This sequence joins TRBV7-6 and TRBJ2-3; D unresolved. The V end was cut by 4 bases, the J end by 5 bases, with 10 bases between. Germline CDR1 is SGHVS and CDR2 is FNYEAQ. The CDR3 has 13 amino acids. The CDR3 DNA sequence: TGTGCCAGCAGCTCCGGACGAGGAGATACGCAGTATTTT. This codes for CASSSGRGDTQYF.

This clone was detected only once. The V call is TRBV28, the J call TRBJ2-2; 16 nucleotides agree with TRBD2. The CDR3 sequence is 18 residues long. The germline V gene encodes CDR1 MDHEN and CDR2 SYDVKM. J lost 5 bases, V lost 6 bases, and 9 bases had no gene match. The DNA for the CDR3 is TGTGCCAGCAGGTCTCCGGGACTAGCGGGAGGGAATACCGGGGAGCTGTTTTTT. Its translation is CASRSPGLAGGNTGELFF. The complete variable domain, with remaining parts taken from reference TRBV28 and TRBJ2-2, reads DVKVTQSSRYLVKRTGEKVFLECVQDMDHENMFWYRQDPGLGLRLIYFSYDVKMKEKGDIPEGYSVSREKKERFSLILESASTNQTSMYLCASRSPGLAGGNTGELFFGEGSRLTVL.

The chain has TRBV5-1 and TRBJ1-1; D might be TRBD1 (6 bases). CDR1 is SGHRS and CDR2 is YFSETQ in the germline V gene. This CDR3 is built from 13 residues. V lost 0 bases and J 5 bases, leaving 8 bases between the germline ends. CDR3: CASSLEGVTEAFF. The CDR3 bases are TGCGCCAGCAGCTTGGAGGGGGTAACTGAAGCTTTCTTT.

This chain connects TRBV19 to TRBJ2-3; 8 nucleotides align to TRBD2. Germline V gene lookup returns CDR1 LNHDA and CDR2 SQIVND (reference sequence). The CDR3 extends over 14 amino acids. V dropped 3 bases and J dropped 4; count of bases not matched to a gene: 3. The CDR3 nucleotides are TGTGCCAGTAGTATGAGCGGGAGTGCAGATACGCAGTATTTT. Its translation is CASSMSGSADTQYF.

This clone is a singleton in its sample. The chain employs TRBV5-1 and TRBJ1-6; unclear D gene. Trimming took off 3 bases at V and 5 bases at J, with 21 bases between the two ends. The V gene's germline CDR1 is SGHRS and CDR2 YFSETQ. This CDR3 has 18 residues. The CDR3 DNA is TGCGCCAGCAGCTCTCGGACCGATTCGGGTATTCATAATTCACCCCTCCACTTT. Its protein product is CASSSRTDSGIHNSPLHF.

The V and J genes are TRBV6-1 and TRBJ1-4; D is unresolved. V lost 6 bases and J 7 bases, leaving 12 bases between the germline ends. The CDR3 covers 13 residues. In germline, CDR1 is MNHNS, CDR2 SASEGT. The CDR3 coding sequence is TGTGCCAGCAGCGAGTACATCGGTGAAAAACTGTTTTTT. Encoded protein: CASSEYIGEKLFF.